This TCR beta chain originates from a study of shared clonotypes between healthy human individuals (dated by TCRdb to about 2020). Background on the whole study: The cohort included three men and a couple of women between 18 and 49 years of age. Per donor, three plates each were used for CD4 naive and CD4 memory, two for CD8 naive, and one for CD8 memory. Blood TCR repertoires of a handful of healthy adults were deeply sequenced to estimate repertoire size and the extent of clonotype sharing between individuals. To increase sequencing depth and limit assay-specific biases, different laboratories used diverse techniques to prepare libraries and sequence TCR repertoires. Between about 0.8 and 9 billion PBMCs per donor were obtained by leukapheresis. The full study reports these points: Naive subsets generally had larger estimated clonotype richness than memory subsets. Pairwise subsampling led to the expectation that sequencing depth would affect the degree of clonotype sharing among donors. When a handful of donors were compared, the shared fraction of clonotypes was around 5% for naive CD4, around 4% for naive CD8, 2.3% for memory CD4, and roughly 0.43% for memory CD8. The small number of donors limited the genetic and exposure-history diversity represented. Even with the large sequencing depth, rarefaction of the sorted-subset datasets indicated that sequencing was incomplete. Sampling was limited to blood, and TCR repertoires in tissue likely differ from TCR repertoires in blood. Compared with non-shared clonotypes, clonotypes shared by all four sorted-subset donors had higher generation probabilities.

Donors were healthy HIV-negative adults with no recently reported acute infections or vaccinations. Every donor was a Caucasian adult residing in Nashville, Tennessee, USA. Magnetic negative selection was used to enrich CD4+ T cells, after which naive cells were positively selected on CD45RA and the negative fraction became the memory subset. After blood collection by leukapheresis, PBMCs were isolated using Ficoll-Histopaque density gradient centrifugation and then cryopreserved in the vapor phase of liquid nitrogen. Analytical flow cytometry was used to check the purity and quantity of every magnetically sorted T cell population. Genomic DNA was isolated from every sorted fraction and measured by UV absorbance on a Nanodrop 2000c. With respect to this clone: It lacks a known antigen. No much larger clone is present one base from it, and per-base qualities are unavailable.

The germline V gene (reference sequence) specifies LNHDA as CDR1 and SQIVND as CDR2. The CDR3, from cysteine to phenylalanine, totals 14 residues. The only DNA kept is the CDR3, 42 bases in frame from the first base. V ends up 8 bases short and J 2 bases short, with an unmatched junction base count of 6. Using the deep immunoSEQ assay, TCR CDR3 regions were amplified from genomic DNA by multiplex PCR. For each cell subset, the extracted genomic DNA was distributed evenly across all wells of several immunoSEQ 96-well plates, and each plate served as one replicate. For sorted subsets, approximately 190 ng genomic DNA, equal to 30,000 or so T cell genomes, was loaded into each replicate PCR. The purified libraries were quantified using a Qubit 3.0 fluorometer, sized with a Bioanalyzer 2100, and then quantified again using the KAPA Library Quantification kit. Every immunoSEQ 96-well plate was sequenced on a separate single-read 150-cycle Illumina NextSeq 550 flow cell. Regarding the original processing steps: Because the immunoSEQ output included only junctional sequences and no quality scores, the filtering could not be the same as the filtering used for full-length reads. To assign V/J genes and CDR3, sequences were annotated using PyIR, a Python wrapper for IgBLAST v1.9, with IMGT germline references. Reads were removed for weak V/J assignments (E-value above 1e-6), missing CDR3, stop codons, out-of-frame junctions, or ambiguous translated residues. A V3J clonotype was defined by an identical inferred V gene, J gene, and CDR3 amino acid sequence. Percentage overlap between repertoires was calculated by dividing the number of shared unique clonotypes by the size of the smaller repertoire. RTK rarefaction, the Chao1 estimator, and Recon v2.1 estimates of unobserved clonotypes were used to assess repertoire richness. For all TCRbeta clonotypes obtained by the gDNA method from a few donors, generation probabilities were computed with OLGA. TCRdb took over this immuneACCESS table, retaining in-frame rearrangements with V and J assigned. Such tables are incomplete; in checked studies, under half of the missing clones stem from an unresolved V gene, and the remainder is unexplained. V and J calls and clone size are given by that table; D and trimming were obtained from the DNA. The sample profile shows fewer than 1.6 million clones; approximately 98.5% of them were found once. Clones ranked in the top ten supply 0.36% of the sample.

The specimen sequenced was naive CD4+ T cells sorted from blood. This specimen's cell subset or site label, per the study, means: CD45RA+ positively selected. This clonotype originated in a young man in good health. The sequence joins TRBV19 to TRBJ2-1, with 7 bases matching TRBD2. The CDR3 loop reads CASRRGEAYNEQFF. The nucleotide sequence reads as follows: TGTGCCAGTCGACGGGGGGAAGCCTACAATGAGCAGTTCTTC.